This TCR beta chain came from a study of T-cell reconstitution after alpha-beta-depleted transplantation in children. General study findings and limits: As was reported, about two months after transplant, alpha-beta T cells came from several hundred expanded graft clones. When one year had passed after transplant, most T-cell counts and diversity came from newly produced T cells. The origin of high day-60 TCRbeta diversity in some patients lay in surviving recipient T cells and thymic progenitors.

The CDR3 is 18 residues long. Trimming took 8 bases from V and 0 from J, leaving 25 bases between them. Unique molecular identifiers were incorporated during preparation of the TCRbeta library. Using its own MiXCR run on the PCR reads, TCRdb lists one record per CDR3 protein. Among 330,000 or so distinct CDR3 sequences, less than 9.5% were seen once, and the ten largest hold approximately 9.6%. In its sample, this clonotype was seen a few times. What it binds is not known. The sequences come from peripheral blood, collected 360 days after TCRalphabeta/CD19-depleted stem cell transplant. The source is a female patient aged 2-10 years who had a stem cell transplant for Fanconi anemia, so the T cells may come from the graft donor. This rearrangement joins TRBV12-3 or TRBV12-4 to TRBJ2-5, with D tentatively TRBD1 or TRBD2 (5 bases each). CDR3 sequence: CASGKPPELEGYQETQYF. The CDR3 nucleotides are TGTGCCAGCGGCAAGCCACCGGAACTAGAGGGGTACCAAGAGACCCAGTACTTC.